This TCR beta chain was identified during a study of T cell clonotyping in hematopoietic cell transplantation. Noted time point: recipient sample about 28 days before transplant, after cytoreduction. Only in-frame clones appear in the TCRdb table, and some are missing; sequencing was by immunoSEQ multiplex PCR. The repertoire has 15,000 to 20,000 clones, about 84% of them found once; the top ten carry around 7.7%. V was cut by 7 bases and J by 5 bases, with 8 bases left in between. CDR1 is LNHDA and CDR2 is SQIVND in the germline V gene (reference sequence). This CDR3 has 11 amino acids. The material sequenced was peripheral blood mononuclear cells, taken before stem cell transplant. The J gene is TRBJ2-5, the V gene TRBV19; no clear D. The origin of this receptor is a man in his fifties with acute myeloid leukemia. Some clones in this sample may be carry-over from other donors' samples. CDR3 nucleotide sequence: TGTGCCAGTATAATGGGGGAGACCCAGTACTTC. Translation gives CASIMGETQYF. Using reference TRBV19 and TRBJ2-5 for the parts outside the CDR3, the full variable domain is DGGITQSPKYLFRKEGQNVTLSCEQNLNHDAMYWYRQDPGQGLRLIYYSQIVNDFQKGDIAEGYSVSREKKESFPLTVTSAQKNPTAFYLCASIMGETQYFGPGTRLLVL.